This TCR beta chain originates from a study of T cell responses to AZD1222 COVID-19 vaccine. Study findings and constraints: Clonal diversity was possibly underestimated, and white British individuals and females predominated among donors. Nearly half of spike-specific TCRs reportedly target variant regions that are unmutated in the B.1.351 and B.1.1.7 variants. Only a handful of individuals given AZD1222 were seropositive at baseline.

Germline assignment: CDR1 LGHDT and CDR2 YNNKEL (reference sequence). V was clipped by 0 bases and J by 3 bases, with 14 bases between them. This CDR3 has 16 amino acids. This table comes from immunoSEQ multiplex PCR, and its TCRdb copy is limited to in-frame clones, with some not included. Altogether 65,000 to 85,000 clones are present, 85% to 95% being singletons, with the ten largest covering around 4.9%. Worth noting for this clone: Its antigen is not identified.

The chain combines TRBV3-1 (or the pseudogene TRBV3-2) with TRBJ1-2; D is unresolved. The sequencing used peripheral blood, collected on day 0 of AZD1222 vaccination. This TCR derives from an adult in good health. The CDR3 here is CASSQDLSRPHYGYTF. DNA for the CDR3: TGTGCCAGCAGCCAAGATCTCTCGCGGCCCCACTATGGCTACACCTTC.